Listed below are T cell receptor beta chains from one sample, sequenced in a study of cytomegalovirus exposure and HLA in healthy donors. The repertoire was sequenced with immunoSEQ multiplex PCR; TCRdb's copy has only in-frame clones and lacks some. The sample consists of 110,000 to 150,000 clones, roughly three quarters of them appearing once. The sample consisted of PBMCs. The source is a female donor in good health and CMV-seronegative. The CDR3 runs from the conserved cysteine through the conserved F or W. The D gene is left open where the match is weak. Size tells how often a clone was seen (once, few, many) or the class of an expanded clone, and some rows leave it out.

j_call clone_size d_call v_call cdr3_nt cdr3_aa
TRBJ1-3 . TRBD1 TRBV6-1 TGTGCCAGCGGACAGGTAGGCACCATATATTTT CASGQVGTIYF
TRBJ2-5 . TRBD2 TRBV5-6 TGTGCCAGCAGCCCGGGGAGGGGTGAGACCCAGTACTTC CASSPGRGETQYF
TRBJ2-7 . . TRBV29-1 TGCAGCGTTTCCCCAGGTGCGGGGGCTGCCTACGAGCAGTACTTC CSVSPGAGAAYEQYF
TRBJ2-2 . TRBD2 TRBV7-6 TGTGCCAGCAGCTTTGTTGCCGGGGTAGCGGGGGAAACCGGGGAGCTGTTTTTT CASSFVAGVAGETGELFF
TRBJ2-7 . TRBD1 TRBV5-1 TGCGCCAGCAGCTTGGTCGCAGGGGGCTTCTGCGAGCAGTACTTC CASSLVAGGFCEQYF
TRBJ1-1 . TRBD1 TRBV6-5 TGTGCCAGCAGGCCGGGACAGGGGCCTGGGGAAGCTTTCTTT CASRPGQGPGEAFF
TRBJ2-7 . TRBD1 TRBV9 TGTGCCAGCAGCCCGACGACAGGGGCGGCCTACGAGCAGTACTTC CASSPTTGAAYEQYF
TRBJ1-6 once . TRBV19 TGTGCCAGTAGTAAAAACCCGCGGGTATCACCCCTCCACTTT CASSKNPRVSPLHF
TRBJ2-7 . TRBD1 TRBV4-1 TGCGCCAGCAGCCAATCGGGACAGGGGGCCTACGAGCAGTACTTC CASSQSGQGAYEQYF
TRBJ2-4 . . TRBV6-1 TGTGCCAGCAGAGTCGGCAAAAACATTCAGTACTTC CASRVGKNIQYF
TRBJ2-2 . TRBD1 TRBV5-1 TGCGCCAGCAGCTTGGTTCTGACAGGGCGGATCGGGGAGCTGTTTTTT CASSLVLTGRIGELFF
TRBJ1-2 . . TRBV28 TGTGCCAGCAATTTTCATGATGGCTACACCTTC CASNFHDGYTF
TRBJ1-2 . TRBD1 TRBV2 TGTGCCAGCAGTGAGTTGGGACAGGTGGGCTATGGCTACACCTTC CASSELGQVGYGYTF
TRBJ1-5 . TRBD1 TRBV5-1 TGCGCCAGCAGCTTGGGGGGGACAGGGATTCAGCCCCAGCATTTT CASSLGGTGIQPQHF
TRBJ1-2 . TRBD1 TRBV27 TGTGCCAGCAGTTTAATCTCAGGGGGCGGCTACACCTTC CASSLISGGGYTF
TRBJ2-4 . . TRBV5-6 TGTGCCAGCAGCAGTATAAAGCCAAAAAACATTCAGTACTTC CASSSIKPKNIQYF
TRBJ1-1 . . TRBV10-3 TGTGCCATCAGTGAGTCGGTGGCCCCGAGGACTGAAGCTTTCTTT CAISESVAPRTEAFF
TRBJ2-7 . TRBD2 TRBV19 TGTGCCAGTAGTATAGCGGGAGGCGAGTACGAGCAGTACTTC CASSIAGGEYEQYF
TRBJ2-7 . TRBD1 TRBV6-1 TGTGCCAGCAGAAGTTTGGACAGGATTCGCTACGAGCAGTACTTC CASRSLDRIRYEQYF
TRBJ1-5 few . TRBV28 TGTGCCAGCAGTCTCGGAGGGCAGCCCCAGCATTTT CASSLGGQPQHF
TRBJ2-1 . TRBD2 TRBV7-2 TGTGCCAGCAGCCCCTACGGACTAGCGGGGGGGCCTAGGAACAATGAGCAGTTCTTC CASSPYGLAGGPRNNEQFF
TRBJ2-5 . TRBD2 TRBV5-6 TGTGCCAGCAGCTTCCTAGCGGGAGGTTTGGAGACCCAGTACTTC CASSFLAGGLETQYF
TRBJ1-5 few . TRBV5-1 TGCGCCAGCAGCCCCGGACCAGGGAGCAATCAGCCCCAGCATTTT CASSPGPGSNQPQHF
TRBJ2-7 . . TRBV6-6 TGTGCCAGCAGTTACTCACAGGGTGGGTCCTACGAGCAGTACTTC CASSYSQGGSYEQYF
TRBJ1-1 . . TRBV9 TGTGCCAGCAGCGTAGGAGATGGGGGGACTGAAGCTTTCTTT CASSVGDGGTEAFF
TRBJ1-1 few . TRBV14 TGTGCCAGCAGCCAGTTTATGAACACTGAAGCTTTCTTT CASSQFMNTEAFF
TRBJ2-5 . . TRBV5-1 TGCGCCAGCAGTAGTGGAGGTTTCCAAGAGACCCAGTACTTC CASSSGGFQETQYF
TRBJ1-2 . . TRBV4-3 TGCGCCAGCAGCCAAGATTCTTACAGCCCCGTTGGCGGCTACACCTTC CASSQDSYSPVGGYTF
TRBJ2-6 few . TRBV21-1 TGTGCCAGCAGCAAAGATAGCGGGGCCAACGTCCTGACTTTC CASSKDSGANVLTF
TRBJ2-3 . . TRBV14 TGTGCCAGCAGCCAAGTTGGAGGTACGCAGTATTTT CASSQVGGTQYF
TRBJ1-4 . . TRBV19 TGTGCCAGTCGAAGAGGCGGGCAGGCCGAAAAACTGTTTTTT CASRRGGQAEKLFF
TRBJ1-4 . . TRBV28 TGTGCCAGCAGTTTACGGGGAGTAGGTCGTGAAAAACTGTTTTTT CASSLRGVGREKLFF
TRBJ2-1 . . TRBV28 TGTGCCAGCAGTTCCCCCGGGGATCCCAACAATGAGCAGTTCTTC CASSSPGDPNNEQFF
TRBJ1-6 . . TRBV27 TGTGCCAGCAGTCCTGGGGCTGAGCATTCACCCCTCCACTTT CASSPGAEHSPLHF
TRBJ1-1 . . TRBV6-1 TGTGCCAGCATAGAGGTGCGGGAAGCTTTCTTT CASIEVREAFF
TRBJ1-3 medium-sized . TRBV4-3 TGCGCCAGCAGCCAATTAATCAGTCTGGAGGGGTCAGGAAACACCATATATTTT CASSQLISLEGSGNTIYF
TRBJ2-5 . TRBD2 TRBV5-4 TGTGCCAGCAGCTTGGGTAGAGCGGGAGGCCGAGAGACCCAGTACTTC CASSLGRAGGRETQYF
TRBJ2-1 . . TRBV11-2 TGTGCCAGCAGCCGATTTCTACAGGGAGTTCGGTCCTACAATGAGCAGTTCTTC CASSRFLQGVRSYNEQFF
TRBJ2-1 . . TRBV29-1 TGCAGCGTTGACGAGGTCAAGGATGAGCAGTTCTTC CSVDEVKDEQFF
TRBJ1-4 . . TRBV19 TGTGCCAGAGTGGGAGCCTCCGAAAAACTGTTTTTT CARVGASEKLFF
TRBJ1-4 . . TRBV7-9 TGTGCCAGCAGCTCCCCGACAGTCGCTAATGAAAAACTGTTTTTT CASSSPTVANEKLFF
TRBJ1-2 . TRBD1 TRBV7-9 TGTGCCAGCAGCCCCAAAGAGGGGGGACAGCCGTCCTATGGCTACACCTTC CASSPKEGGQPSYGYTF
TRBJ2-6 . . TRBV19 TGTGCCAGTAACCACAGGGCCGGGGCCAACGTCCTGACTTTC CASNHRAGANVLTF